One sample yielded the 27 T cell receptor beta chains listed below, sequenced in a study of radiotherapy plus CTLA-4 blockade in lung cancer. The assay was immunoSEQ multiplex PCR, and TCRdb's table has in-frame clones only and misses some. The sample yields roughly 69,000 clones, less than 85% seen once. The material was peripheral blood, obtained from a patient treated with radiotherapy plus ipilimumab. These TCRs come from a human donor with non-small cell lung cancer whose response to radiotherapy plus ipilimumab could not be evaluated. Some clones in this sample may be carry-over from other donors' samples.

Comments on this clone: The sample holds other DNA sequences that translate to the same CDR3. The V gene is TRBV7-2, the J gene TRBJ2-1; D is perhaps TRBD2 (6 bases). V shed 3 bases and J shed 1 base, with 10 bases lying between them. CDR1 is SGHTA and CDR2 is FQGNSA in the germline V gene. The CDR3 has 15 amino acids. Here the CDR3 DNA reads TGTGCCAGCAGCTTGGGTAGCGGATCCTACAATGAGCAGTTCTTC. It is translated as CASSLGSGSYNEQFF.

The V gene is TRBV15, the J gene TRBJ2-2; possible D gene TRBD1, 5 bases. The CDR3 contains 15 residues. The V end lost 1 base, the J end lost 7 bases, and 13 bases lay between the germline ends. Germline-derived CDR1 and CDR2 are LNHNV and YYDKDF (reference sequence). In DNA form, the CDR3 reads TGTGCCACCAGCAGAGCCCAGGGTGTTAGCGGGGAGCTGTTTTTT. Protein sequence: CATSRAQGVSGELFF.

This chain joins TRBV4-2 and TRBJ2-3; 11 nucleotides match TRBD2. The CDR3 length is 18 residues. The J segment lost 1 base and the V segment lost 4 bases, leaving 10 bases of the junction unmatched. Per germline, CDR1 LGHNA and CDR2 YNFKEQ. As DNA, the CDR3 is TGTGCCAGCAGCCTGGGACTAGCGGATAACGGACGCACAGATACGCAGTATTTT. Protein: CASSLGLADNGRTDTQYF.

CDR3 protein: CASSPRTSGSSYNEQFF. The DNA of the CDR3 is TGTGCCAGCTCACCACGGACTAGCGGTAGCTCCTACAATGAGCAGTTCTTC. This sequence joins TRBV18 and TRBJ2-1; 10 bases align to TRBD2. The ends lost 1 base at V and 0 bases at J; junction bases unmatched: 3. The CDR3 totals 17 residues. Germline-derived CDR1 and CDR2 are KGHSH and LQKENI.

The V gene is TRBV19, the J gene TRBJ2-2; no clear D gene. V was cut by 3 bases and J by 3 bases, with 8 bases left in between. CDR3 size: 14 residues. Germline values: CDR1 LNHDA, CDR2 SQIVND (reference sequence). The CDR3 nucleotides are TGTGCCAGTAGTATTCTGGCCTACACCGGGGAGCTGTTTTTT. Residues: CASSILAYTGELFF.

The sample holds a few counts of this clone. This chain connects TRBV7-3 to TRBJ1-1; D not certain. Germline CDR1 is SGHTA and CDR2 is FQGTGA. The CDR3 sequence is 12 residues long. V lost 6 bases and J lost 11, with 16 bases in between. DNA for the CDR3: TGTGCCAGCAGTTCGACATCGACGGGGGCTTTCTTT. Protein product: CASSSTSTGAFF.

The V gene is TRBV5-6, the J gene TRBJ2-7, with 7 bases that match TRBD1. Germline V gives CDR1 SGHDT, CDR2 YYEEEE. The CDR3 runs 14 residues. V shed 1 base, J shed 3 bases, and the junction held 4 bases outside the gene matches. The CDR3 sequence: CASSLRDSIYEQYF. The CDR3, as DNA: TGTGCCAGCAGCTTGCGGGACAGTATCTACGAGCAGTACTTC.

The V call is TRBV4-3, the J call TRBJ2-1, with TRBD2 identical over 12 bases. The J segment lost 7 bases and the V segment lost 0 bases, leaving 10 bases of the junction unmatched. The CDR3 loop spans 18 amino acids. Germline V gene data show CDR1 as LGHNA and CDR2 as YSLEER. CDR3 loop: CASSQDIPLAGGQNEQFF. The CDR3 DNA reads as TGCGCCAGCAGCCAAGATATCCCCCTAGCGGGGGGGCAGAATGAGCAGTTCTTC.

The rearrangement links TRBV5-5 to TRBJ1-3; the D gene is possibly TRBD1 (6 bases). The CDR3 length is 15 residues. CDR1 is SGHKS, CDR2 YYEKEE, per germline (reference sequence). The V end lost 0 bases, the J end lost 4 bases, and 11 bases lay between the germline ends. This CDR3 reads CASSLAWDIGNTIYF. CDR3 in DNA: TGTGCCAGCAGCTTGGCCTGGGACATAGGAAACACCATATATTTT.

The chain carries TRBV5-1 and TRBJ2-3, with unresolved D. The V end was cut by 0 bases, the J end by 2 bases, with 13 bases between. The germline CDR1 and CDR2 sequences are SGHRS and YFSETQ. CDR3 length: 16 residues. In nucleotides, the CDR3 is TGCGCCAGCAGCTTGGGGCAGGCACTTCTCACAGATACGCAGTATTTT. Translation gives CASSLGQALLTDTQYF.

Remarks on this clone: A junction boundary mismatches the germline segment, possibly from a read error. The CDR3 reads CASSLTPGQGRRYGCTF. DNA of the CDR3: TGTGCCAGCAGTTTAACCCCAGGACAGGGGAGGAGGTATGGCTGCACCTTC. V and J are TRBV27 and TRBJ1-2; TRBD1 matches at 9 bases. Per the germline V gene, CDR1 is MNHEY and CDR2 is SMNVEV (reference sequence). The CDR3 contains 17 residues.

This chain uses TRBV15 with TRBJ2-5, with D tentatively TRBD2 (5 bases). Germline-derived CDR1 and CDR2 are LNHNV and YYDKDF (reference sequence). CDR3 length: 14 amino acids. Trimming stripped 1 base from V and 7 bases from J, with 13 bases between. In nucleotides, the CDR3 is TGTGCCACCAGCAGAGGGACCAGTCGGGGGACCCAGTACTTC. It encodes CATSRGTSRGTQYF.

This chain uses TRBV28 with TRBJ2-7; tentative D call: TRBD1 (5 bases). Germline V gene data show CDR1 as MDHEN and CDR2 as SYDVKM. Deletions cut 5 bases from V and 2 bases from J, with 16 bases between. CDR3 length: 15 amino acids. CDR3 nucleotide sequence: TGTGCCAGCAGTCACCAGACAGTGAAAGCCTACGAGCAGTACTTC. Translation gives CASSHQTVKAYEQYF.

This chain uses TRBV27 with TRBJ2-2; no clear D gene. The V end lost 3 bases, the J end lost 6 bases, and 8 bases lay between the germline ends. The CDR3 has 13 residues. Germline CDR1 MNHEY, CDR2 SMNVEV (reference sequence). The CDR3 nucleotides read TGTGCCAGCAGTTTTTTCGGGTCCGGGGAGCTGTTTTTT. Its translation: CASSFFGSGELFF.

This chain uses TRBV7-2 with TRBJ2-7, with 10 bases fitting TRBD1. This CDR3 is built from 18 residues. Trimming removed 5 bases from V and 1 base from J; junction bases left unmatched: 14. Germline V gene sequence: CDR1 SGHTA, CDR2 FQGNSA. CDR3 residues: CASSPPRRDRGASYEQYF. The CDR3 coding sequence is TGTGCCAGCAGCCCACCCCGGCGGGACAGGGGAGCGTCCTACGAGCAGTACTTC.

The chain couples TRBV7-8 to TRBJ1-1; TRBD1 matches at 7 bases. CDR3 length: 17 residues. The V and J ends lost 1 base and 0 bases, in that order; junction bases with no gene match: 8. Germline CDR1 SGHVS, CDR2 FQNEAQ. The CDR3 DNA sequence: TGTGCCAGCAGCTTAGGAGGGGGCCTATCTATGAACACTGAAGCTTTCTTT. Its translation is CASSLGGGLSMNTEAFF.

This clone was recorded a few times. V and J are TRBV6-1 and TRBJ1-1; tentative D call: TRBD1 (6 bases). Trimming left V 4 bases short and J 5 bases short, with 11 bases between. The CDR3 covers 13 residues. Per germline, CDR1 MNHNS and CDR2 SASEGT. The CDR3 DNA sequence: TGTGCCAGCAGTGTGCACAGGGAGACTGAAGCTTTCTTT. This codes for CASSVHRETEAFF.

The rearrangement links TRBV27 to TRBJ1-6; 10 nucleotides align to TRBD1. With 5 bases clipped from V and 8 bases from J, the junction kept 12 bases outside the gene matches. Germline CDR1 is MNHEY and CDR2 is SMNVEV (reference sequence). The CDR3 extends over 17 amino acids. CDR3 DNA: TGTGCCAGCAGTACCCGGGACAGGGGAGGATGGGATTCACCCCTCCACTTT. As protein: CASSTRDRGGWDSPLHF.

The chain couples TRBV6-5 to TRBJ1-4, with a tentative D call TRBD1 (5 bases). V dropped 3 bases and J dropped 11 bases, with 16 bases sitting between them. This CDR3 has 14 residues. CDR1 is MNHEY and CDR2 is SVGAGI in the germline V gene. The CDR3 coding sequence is TGTGCCAGCAGTTATGGGGCAGACTCCCCCAAACTGTTTTTT. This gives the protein CASSYGADSPKLFF.

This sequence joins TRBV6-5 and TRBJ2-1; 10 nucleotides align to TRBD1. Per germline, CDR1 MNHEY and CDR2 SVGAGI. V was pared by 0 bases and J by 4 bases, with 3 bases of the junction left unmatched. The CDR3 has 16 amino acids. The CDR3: CASSYSRDRGYNEQFF. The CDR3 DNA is TGTGCCAGCAGTTACTCGAGGGACAGGGGTTACAATGAGCAGTTCTTC.

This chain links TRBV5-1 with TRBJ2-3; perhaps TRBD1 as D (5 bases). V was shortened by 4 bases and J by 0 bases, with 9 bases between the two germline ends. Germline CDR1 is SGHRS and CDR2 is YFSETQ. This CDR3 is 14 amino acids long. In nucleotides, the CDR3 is TGCGCCAGCAGCCCCAGGGTTAGCACAGATACGCAGTATTTT. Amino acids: CASSPRVSTDTQYF.

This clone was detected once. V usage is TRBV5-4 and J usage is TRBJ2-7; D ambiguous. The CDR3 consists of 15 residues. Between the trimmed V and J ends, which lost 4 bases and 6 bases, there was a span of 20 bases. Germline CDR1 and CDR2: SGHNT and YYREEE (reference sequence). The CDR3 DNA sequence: TGTGCCAGCAGCCCTGGTGCTACAGCCCTCGGCGAGCAGTACTTC. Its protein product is CASSPGATALGEQYF.

The CDR3 region has the DNA TGTGCCAGCAGTTACTCGGGGGCAGCTAACTATGGCTACACCTTC. This gives the protein CASSYSGAANYGYTF. The chain carries TRBV6-5 and TRBJ1-2, with D possibly being TRBD1 (6 bases). V lost 0 bases to trimming and J lost 0 bases, with 8 bases between them. The germline CDR1 and CDR2 sequences are MNHEY and SVGAGI. The CDR3 has 15 amino acids.

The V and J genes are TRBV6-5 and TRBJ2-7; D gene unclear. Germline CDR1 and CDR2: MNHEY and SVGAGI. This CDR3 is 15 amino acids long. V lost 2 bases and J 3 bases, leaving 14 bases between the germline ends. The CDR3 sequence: CASSYGDTASYEQYF. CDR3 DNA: TGTGCCAGCAGTTACGGTGACACCGCAAGCTACGAGCAGTACTTC.

For the CDR3, the DNA is TGTGCCTGGAGCGTAAGCGGGGGCGCAAAAAGGAGTCAGCCCCAGCATTTT. This gives the protein CAWSVSGGAKRSQPQHF. This rearrangement joins TRBV30 to TRBJ1-5; weak D call: TRBD1 (6 bases). V lost 3 bases, J lost 6 bases, and 24 bases lay in between. CDR1 is GTSNPN, CDR2 SVGIG, per germline (reference sequence). The CDR3 is made up of 17 amino acids.

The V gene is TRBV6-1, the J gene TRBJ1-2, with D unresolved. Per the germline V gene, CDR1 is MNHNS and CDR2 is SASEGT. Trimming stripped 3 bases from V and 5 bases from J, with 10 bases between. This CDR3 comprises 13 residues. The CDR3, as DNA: TGTGCCAGCAGTGAGGTAGCGAGATATGGCTACACCTTC. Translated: CASSEVARYGYTF.

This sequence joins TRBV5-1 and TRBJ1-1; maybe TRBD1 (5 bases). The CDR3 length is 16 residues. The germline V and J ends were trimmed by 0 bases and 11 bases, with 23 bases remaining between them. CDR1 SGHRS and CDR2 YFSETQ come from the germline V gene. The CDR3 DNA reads TGCGCCAGCAGCTTGGGGGTGGGGGGAGGCCCTGTAGCGGCTTTCTTT. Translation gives CASSLGVGGGPVAAFF. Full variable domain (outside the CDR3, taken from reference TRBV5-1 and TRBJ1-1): KAGVTQTPRYLIKTRGQQVTLSCSPISGHRSVSWYQQTPGQGLQFLFEYFSETQRNKGNFPGRFSGRQFSNSRSEMNVSTLELGDSALYLCASSLGVGGGPVAAFFGQGTRLTVV.